This TCR beta chain was sequenced for a study of cytomegalovirus exposure and HLA in healthy donors (TCRdb year 2017). Broadly, across the study: A later analysis indicated that the 90 to 150 validation repertoires were generated on the platform also employed for the 700 or so repertoires of the first cohort. The study was designed to test whether signatures of past pathogen exposure could be identified by cataloging public T cell receptors. To predict cytomegalovirus infection status, the study combined high-throughput TCR immunosequencing, statistical association of individual TCRs with disease status, and machine learning. A separate validation cohort of over a hundred different subjects was used in addition to the roughly 700-subject first cohort.

CDR1 MNHNS and CDR2 SASEGT were looked up in the germline V gene. The CDR3 covers 10 residues, taking in both the cysteine and the phenylalanine. Only the CDR3 portion is preserved as DNA: 30 bases, with reading frame beginning at the first base. V lost 8 bases and J lost 11 bases, and the count of bases not matched to a germline gene is 3. The donors were included in the validation cohort of 90 to 150 subjects, a group kept apart from the approximately 690-subject first cohort. Libraries were made using the immunoSEQ multiplex PCR assay. Concerning the study's data processing: A statistical classification framework was built for diagnosing cytomegalovirus status from the catalog of TCR beta chain sequences. Drawn from immuneACCESS, this table holds only the in-frame rearrangements with V and J called that TCRdb kept. Clones are partly lost; checked studies trace under half to an unresolved V gene and leave the rest unexplained. The D gene and trimming were derived from the DNA, and the V and J assignments and clone size from that table. For this sample the table gives around 200,000 clones, of which around 80% were detected only once. The ten top clones hold 1% to 1.5% of the sample.

This clone has only one observation. It has no known antigen specificity. No quality values exist for individual bases; no much larger clone is one base distant. The investigation overall reported the following: In vitro tests confirmed that a few of the cytomegalovirus-associated TCR beta chains recognize cytomegalovirus antigens. In the study, around 150 TCR beta chains were listed as associated with cytomegalovirus. The classifier was reported to diagnose cytomegalovirus status with high specificity and sensitivity in both the original and validation cohorts. Of the cluster scores, around 95% were above 0 in a later analysis, which found that TCRs clustered in the first cohort also tended to co-occur in the 120 validation repertoires. A later analysis had no HLA typing for the validation cohort, so co-occurrence there was scored across all 110 or so repertoires. Most TCR sequences were seen in very few donors, while some public TCRs were found in many individuals. The authors suggested that the approach could potentially be extended to other disease states and immunological phenotypes.

The rearranged chain carries TRBV6-1 and TRBJ1-5, and TRBD1 matches 7 of the central bases. Material for sequencing was PBMCs. The receptor was derived from a woman under 40 in good health and CMV-seronegative. The DNA is TGTGCCAGCCAGGGGGTCTCCCAGCATTTT. This encodes CASQGVSQHF.